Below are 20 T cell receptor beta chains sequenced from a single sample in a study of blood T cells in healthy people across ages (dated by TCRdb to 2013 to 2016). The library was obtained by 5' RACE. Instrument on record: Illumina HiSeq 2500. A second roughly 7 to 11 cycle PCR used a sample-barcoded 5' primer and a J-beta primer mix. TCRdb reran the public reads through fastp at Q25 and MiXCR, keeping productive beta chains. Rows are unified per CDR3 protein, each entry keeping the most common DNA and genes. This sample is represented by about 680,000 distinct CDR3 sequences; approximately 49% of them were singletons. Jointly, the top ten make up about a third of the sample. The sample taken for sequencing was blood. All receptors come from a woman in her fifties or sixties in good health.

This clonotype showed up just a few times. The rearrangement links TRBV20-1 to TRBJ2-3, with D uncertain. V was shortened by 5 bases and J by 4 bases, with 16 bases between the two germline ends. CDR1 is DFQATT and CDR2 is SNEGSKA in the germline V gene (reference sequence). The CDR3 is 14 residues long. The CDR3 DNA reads TGCAGTGCTCAAGAGTCCAGAACCGCAGATACGCAGTATTTT. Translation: CSAQESRTADTQYF.

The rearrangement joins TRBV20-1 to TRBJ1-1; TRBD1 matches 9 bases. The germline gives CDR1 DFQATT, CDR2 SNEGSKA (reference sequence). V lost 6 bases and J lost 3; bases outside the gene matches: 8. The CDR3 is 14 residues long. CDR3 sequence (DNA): TGCAGTGCCCCCAACCGGGACAGGGACACTGAAGCTTTCTTT. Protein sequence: CSAPNRDRDTEAFF.

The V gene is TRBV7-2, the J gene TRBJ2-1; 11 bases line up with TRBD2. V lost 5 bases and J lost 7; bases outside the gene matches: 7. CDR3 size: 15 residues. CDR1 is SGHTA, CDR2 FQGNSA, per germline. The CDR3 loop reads CASSASPSGRNEQFF. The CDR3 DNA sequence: TGTGCCAGCAGCGCAAGCCCTAGCGGGAGGAATGAGCAGTTCTTC.

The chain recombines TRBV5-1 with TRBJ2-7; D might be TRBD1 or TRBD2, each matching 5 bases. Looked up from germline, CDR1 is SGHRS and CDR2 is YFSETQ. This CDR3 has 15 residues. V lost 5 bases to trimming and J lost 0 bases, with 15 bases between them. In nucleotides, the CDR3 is TGCGCCAGCAGGATTGCTGTGGGACCCTCCTACGAGCAGTACTTC. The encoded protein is CASRIAVGPSYEQYF.

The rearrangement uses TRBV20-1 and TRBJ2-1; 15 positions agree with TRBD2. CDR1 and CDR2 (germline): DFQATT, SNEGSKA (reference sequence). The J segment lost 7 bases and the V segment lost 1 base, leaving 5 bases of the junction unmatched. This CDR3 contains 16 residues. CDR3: CSARGGLAGGRNEQFF. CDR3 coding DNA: TGCAGTGCTAGAGGGGGACTAGCGGGAGGAAGGAATGAGCAGTTCTTC.

The CDR3 loop is CSAREGWSTDTQYF. Written as DNA, the CDR3 is TGCAGCGCTCGGGAAGGATGGAGCACAGATACGCAGTATTTT. This chain joins TRBV20-1 and TRBJ2-3, with TRBD2 as a possible D gene (5 bases). CDR1 is DFQATT, CDR2 SNEGSKA, per germline (reference sequence). The CDR3 spans 14 residues.

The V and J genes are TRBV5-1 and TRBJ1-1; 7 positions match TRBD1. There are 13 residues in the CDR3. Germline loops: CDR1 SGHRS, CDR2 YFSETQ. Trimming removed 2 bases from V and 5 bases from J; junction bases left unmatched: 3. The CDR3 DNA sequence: TGCGCCAGCAGCTTCCAGGGGGGGACTGAAGCTTTCTTT. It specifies CASSFQGGTEAFF.

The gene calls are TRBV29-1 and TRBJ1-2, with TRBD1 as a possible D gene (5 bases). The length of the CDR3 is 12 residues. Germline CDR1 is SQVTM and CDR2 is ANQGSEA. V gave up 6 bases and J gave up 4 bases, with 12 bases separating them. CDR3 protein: CSVGQGAYGYTF. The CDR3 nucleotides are TGCAGCGTGGGGCAAGGGGCCTATGGCTACACCTTC. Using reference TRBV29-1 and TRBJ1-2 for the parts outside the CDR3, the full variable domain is SAVISQKPSRDICQRGTSLTIQCQVDSQVTMMFWYRQQPGQSLTLIATANQGSEATYESGFVIDKFPISRPNLTFSTLTVSNMSPEDSSIYLCSVGQGAYGYTFGSGTRLTVV.

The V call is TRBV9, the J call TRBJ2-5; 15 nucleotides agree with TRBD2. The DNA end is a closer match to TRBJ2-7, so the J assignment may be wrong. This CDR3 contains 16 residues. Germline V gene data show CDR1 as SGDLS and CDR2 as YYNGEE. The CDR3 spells CASFGTSGRLDYEQYF. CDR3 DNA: TGTGCCAGCTTCGGGACTAGCGGGAGGTTAGACTACGAGCAGTACTTC.

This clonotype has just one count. The CDR3 DNA reads as TGTGCCAGCAGTTACGTGGCAGATGAGCAGTTCTTC. This encodes CASSYVADEQFF. The chain couples TRBV6-6 to TRBJ2-1; D gene uncertain. Trimming shortened V by 2 bases and J by 8 bases, and 7 bases separated the two germline ends. CDR3 length: 12 amino acids. Per the germline V gene, CDR1 is MNHNY and CDR2 is SVGAGI (reference sequence).

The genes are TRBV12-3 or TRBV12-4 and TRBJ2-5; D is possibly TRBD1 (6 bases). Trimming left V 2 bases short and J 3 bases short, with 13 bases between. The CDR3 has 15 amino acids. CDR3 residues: CASSLSKAGEETQYF. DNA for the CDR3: TGTGCCAGCAGTTTAAGTAAGGCAGGGGAAGAGACCCAGTACTTC.

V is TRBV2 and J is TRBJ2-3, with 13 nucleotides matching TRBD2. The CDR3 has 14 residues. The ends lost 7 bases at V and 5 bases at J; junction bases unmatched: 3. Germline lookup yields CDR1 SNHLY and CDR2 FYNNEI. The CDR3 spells CASNRLAGGDTQYF. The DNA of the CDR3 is TGTGCCAGCAATAGACTAGCGGGAGGAGATACGCAGTATTTT.

The CDR3: CASSFGAGNKNIQYF. The CDR3 nucleotides are TGTGCCAGCAGCTTTGGCGCGGGGAATAAAAACATTCAGTACTTC. The rearrangement uses TRBV7-8 and TRBJ2-4, with D perhaps TRBD2 (6 bases). Germline V lookup: CDR1 SGHVS, CDR2 FQNEAQ. V lost 3 bases and J 4 bases, leaving 13 bases between the germline ends. This CDR3 comprises 15 residues.

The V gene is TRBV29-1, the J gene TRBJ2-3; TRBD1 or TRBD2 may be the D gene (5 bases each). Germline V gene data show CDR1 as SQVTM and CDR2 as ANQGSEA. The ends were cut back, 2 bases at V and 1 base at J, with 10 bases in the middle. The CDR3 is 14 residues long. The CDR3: CSVEPGRRTDTQYF. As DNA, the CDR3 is TGCAGCGTTGAACCGGGACGACGCACAGATACGCAGTATTTT.

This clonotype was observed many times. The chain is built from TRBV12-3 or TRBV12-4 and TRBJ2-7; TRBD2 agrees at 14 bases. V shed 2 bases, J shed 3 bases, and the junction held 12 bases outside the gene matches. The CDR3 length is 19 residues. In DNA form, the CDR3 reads TGTGCCAGCAGTTTAACTTCGGGACTAGCGGGAGCATCAGACTACGAGCAGTACTTC. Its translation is CASSLTSGLAGASDYEQYF.

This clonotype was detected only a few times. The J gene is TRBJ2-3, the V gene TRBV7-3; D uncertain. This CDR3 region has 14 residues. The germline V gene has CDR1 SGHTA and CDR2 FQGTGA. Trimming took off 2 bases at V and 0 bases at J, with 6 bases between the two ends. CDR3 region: CASSLFSSTDTQYF. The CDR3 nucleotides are TGTGCCAGCAGCTTATTTTCTAGCACAGATACGCAGTATTTT.

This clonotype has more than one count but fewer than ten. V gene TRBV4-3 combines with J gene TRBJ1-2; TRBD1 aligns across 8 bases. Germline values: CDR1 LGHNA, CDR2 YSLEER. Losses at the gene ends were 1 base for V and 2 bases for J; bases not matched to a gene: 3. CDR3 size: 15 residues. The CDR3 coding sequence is TGCGCCAGCAGCCAAGCCGGACAGGGAAACTATGGCTACACCTTC. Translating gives CASSQAGQGNYGYTF.

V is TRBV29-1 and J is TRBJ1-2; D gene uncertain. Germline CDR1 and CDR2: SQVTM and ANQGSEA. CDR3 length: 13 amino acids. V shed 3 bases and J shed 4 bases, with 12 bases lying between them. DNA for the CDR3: TGCAGCGTTGATCTTGGGGTTCTCTATGGCTACACCTTC. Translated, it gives CSVDLGVLYGYTF. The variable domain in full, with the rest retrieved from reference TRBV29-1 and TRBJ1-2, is SAVISQKPSRDICQRGTSLTIQCQVDSQVTMMFWYRQQPGQSLTLIATANQGSEATYESGFVIDKFPISRPNLTFSTLTVSNMSPEDSSIYLCSVDLGVLYGYTFGSGTRLTVV.

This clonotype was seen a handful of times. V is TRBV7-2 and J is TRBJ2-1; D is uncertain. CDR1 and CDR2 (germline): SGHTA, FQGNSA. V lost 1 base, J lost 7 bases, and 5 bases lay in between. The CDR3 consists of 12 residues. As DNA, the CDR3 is TGTGCCAGCAGCTTAGTCGAAAATGAGCAGTTCTTC. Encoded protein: CASSLVENEQFF.

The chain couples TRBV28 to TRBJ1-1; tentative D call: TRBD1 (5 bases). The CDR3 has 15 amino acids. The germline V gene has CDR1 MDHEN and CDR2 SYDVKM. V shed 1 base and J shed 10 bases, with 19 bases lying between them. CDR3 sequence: CASSLYRDPRGGAFF. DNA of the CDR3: TGTGCCAGCAGTTTATACCGGGACCCCCGTGGGGGAGCTTTCTTT.